A selection of T cell receptor beta chains follows, all from one sample in a study of post-analysis software for immune sequencing data. TCRdb used MiXCR to reprocess the PCR reads, holding one entry per CDR3 protein. The top ten clones hold 4% to 6% of a sample with around 260,000 distinct CDR3 sequences, just over 35% of them seen once. What was sequenced was blood. The receptor set was obtained from a girl aged 10-17 years with multiple sclerosis. The CDR3 runs from the conserved cysteine through the conserved F or W. D genes are given only for firm matches. Part of the rows lack a size; the others show once, few, many or a class for expanded clones.

TRBV20-1	TRBJ2-2	few	.	TGCAGTGCTAGACTCAGGGAAACCGGGGAGCTGTTTTTT	CSARLRETGELFF
TRBV25-1	TRBJ2-1	many	.	TGTGCCAGCAGTGAAGGCCTTTGGGGCTCGGATCGCAATGAGCAGTTCTTC	CASSEGLWGSDRNEQFF
TRBV3-1	TRBJ2-6	many	.	TGTGCCAGCAGCCAGATCGGACGCTCTGGGGCCAACGTCCTGACTTTC	CASSQIGRSGANVLTF
TRBV4-1	TRBJ1-1	few	.	TGCGCCAGCAGCCAAGATCGGCGGGGTGTCAGCGGGACGACTGAAGCTTTCTTT	CASSQDRRGVSGTTEAFF
TRBV28	TRBJ1-1	few	.	TGTGCCAGCAGTTTAATCGGCAGGGTTGACACTGAAGCTTTCTTT	CASSLIGRVDTEAFF
TRBV29-1	TRBJ2-5	many	.	TGCAGCGTTGAACGAGGGGGAGAGACCCAGTACTTC	CSVERGGETQYF
TRBV5-1	TRBJ2-7	.	TRBD1	TGCGCCAGCAGTGTCTCCAACCCGGGACAGATGCCCTACGAGCAGTACTTC	CASSVSNPGQMPYEQYF
TRBV7-2	TRBJ2-5	.	.	TGTGCCAGCAGCTTAGGTGTCCAAGAGACCCAGTACTTC	CASSLGVQETQYF
TRBV20-1	TRBJ2-3	many	TRBD2	TGCAGTGCTAGAGACCCGCTAGCGGGAGTTGTTGGAGATACGCAGTATTTT	CSARDPLAGVVGDTQYF
TRBV15	TRBJ2-5	many	TRBD2	TGTGCCACCAGCAGACTAGCGGAACAAGAGACCCAGTACTTC	CATSRLAEQETQYF
TRBV7-2	TRBJ1-2	many	TRBD1	TGTGCCAGCAGCTTAGCTGGACAGGGGATTCATGGCTACACCTTC	CASSLAGQGIHGYTF
TRBV7-3	TRBJ2-3	many	.	TGTGCCAGCAGCTTAACCCCCCGAGATACGCAGTATTTT	CASSLTPRDTQYF
TRBV7-6	TRBJ2-3	.	.	TGTGCCAGCAGCTTGGACTCCCAATTCCCCACAGATACGCAGTATTTT	CASSLDSQFPTDTQYF
TRBV5-1	TRBJ2-3	many	.	TGCGCCAGCGGATTGGGCGCCAGCACAGATACGCAGTATTTT	CASGLGASTDTQYF
TRBV2	TRBJ2-5	many	.	TGTGCCAGCAAGGAAGGCGGGCGGCAAGAGACCCAGTACTTC	CASKEGGRQETQYF
TRBV11-2	TRBJ1-2	many	.	TGTGCCAGCAGCTTAGAGGGTGGGCAGGTCTATGGCTACACCTTC	CASSLEGGQVYGYTF
TRBV24-1	TRBJ2-2	.	.	TGTGCCACCAGTGGTTTGTGGGGGAACACCGGGGAGCTGTTTTTT	CATSGLWGNTGELFF
TRBV7-2	TRBJ1-2	.	.	TGTGCCAGCAGCCCAACGACAGGAAACTATGGCTACACCTTC	CASSPTTGNYGYTF
TRBV2	TRBJ2-3	.	.	TGTGCCAGCAGTGAAACTTTAGATACGCAGTATTTT	CASSETLDTQYF
TRBV15	TRBJ1-2	.	.	TGTGCCAACCCTCCTACGCTGGGCTACACCTTC	CANPPTLGYTF
TRBV10-3	TRBJ1-1	many	TRBD1	TGTGCCATCAGTGACCACCCACAACGACAGGGGGGAGCTTTCTTT	CAISDHPQRQGGAFF
TRBV5-1	TRBJ1-4	many	.	TGCGCCAGCAGCTTGGAGGGCAGCTTTAATGAAAAACTGTTTTTT	CASSLEGSFNEKLFF
TRBV24-1	TRBJ1-1	.	TRBD1	TGTGCCACCAGTGACACCGGGACAGGGGTGAACACTGAAGCTTTCTTT	CATSDTGTGVNTEAFF